This T cell receptor (beta chain) emerged from a study of beta chain bispecific antibodies for T cell cancers. Study background: Surface TRBV12 (TRBV12-3) was on Jurkat, TRBV5-5 on HPB-ALL.

This clonotype showed up many times. Antigen unknown. General study findings and limits: Versus anti-CD19, anti-TRBV12 exposure cut the TRBV12-3 share of TRBV signal by around 99%. Normal T cells contributed less of the targeted TRBV signal than the leukemia cells did. Non-targeted, unrelated TRBV family members appeared unchanged.

Trimming took 0 bases from V and 3 from J, leaving 8 bases between them. CDR1 and CDR2 from the germline V gene are SGHRS and YFSETQ. The CDR3 sequence is 14 residues long. TCRdb itself ran the 5' RACE reads through MiXCR, one entry per CDR3 protein. This sample has about 20,000 distinct CDR3 sequences; more than 2% occur once, and the top ten carry 4.5% to 5.5%. Expansion lasted 2 to 4 days, with either anti-CD3 antibody OKT3 or CD3/CD28 beads. Bispecific antibody was added to some 50,000 normal T cells and some 50,000 target cells. This TCR came from a human donor in good health. Some clones in this sample may be carry-over from other donors' samples. Sequencing used healthy donor T cells cultured with leukemia cells, obtained from a culture containing a bispecific antibody targeting TCR Vbeta12. The rearrangement links TRBV5-1 to TRBJ2-3; D remains unclear. CDR3: CASSLEYRTDTQYF. CDR3 bases: TGCGCCAGCAGCTTGGAATATAGGACAGATACGCAGTATTTT.